The clone carrying this TCR beta chain was observed a few times. This specimen comes from a study of Ad26.COV2.S vaccination and SARS-CoV-2 variants. The treatment denotes: around 19 received Ad26.COV2.S at low or high dose, single or two shots; 5 received placebo; per-sample allocation not given. Sampling was performed 63 days after the first vaccine or placebo injection. Cohort 1b enrolled adults aged 18-55 years in Boston. This vaccine is an Ad26 vector that expresses the Wuhan-strain SARS-CoV-2 spike. CDR3 length equals 14 residues. Germline V lookup: CDR1 KGHSH, CDR2 LQKENI. With V trimmed by 2 bases and J by 5 bases, 3 bases remained unmatched. Produced via immunoSEQ multiplex PCR; TCRdb's table is partial and in-frame only. The sample records around 400,000 clones, approximately 90% being singletons.

The starting material was peripheral blood, obtained in a trial of Ad26.COV2.S vaccine versus placebo. This sequence was found in a person between 18 and 59 years old who received the Ad26.COV2.S COVID-19 vaccine or a placebo. The V gene is TRBV18, the J gene TRBJ2-7; 10 positions agree with TRBD1. The CDR3 coding sequence is TGTGCCAGCTCACCAGGGACAGGGGAACACGAGCAGTACTTC. Translation gives CASSPGTGEHEQYF. The full variable domain, rest sourced from reference TRBV18 and TRBJ2-7, is NAGVMQNPRHLVRRRGQEARLRCSPMKGHSHVYWYRQLPEEGLKFMVYLQKENIIDESGMPKERFSAEFPKEGPSILRIQQVVRGDSAAYFCASSPGTGEHEQYFGPGTRLTVT.